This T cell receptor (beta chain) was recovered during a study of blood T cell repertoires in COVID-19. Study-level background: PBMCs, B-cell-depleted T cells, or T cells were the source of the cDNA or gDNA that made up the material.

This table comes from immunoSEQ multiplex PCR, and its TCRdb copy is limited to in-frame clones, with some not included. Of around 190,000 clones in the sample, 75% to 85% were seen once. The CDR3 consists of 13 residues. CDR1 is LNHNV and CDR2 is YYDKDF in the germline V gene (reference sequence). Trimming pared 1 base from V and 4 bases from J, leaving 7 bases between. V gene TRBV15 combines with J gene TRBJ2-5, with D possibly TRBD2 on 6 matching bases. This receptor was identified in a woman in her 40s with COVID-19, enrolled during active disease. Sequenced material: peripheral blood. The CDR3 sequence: CATSRVGGETQYF. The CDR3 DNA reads TGTGCCACCAGCAGAGTCGGGGGAGAGACCCAGTACTTC.